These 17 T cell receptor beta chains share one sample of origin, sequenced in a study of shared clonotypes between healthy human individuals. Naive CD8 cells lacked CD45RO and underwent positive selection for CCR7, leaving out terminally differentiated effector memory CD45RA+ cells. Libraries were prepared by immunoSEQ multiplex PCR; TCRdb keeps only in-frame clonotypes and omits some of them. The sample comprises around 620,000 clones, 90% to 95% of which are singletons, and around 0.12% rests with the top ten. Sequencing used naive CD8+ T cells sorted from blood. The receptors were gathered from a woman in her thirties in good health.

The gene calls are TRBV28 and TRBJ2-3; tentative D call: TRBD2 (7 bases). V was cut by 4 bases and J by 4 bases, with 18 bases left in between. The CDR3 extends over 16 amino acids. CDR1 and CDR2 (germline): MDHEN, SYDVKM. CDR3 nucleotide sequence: TGTGCCAGCAGTTCGGAGTACGGGGGGCAAGCAGATACGCAGTATTTT. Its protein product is CASSSEYGGQADTQYF.

In DNA, the CDR3 is TGTGCCAGCATGACAGGGGTATTCGCTGGGGCCAACGTCCTGACTTTC. Amino acid sequence: CASMTGVFAGANVLTF. This chain joins TRBV27 and TRBJ2-6; 8 positions agree with TRBD1. Germline V gene sequence: CDR1 MNHEY, CDR2 SMNVEV (reference sequence). This CDR3 contains 16 residues. V lost 7 bases to trimming and J lost 2 bases; unmatched junction nucleotides: 7.

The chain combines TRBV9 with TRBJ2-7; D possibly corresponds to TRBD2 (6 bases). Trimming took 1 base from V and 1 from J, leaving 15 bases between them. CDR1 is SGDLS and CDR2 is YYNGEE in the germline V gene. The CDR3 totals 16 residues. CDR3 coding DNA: TGTGCCAGCAGCGTATCGGGGGAGGCTCCATCCTACGAGCAGTACTTC. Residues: CASSVSGEAPSYEQYF.

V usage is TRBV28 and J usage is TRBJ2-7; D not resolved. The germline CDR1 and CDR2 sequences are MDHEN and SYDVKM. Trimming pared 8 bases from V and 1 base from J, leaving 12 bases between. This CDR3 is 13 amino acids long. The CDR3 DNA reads TGTGCCAGCCGTAACACAGATTCCTACGAGCAGTACTTC. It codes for CASRNTDSYEQYF.

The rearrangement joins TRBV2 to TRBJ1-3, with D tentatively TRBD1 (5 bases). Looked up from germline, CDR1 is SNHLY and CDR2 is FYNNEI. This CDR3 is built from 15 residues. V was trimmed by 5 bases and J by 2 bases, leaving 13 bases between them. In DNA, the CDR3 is TGTGCCAGCAGTCCCCGGGGGGGACCTGGAAACACCATATATTTT. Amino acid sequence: CASSPRGGPGNTIYF. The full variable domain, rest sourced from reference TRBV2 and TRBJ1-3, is EPEVTQTPSHQVTQMGQEVILRCVPISNHLYFYWYRQILGQKVEFLVSFYNNEISEKSEIFDDQFSVERPDGSNFTLKIRSTKLEDSAMYFCASSPRGGPGNTIYFGEGSWLTVV.

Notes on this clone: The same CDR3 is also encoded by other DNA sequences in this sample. CDR3 bases: TGTGCCAGTAGTATCGGACAGGGCGTATCCTACGAGCAGTACTTC. Its translation: CASSIGQGVSYEQYF. The rearrangement joins TRBV19 to TRBJ2-7, with 8 bases identical to TRBD1. The CDR3 is made up of 15 amino acids. Germline trimming cut 3 bases from V and 1 base from J; bases unmatched to any gene: 5. CDR1 is LNHDA, CDR2 SQIVND, per germline (reference sequence).

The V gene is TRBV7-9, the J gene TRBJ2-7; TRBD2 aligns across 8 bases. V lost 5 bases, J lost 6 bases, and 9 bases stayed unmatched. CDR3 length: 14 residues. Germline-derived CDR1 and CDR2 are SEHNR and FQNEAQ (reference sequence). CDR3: CASSLLAGHSEQYF. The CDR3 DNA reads TGTGCCAGCAGCCTTCTAGCGGGCCATTCCGAGCAGTACTTC.

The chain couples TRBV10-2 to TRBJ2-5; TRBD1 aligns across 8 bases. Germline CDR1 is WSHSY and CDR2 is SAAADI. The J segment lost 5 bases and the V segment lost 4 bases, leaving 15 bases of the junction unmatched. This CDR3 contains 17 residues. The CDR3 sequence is CASSVDPVDRERETQYF. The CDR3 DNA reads TGCGCCAGCAGTGTAGACCCCGTGGACAGGGAACGGGAGACCCAGTACTTC.

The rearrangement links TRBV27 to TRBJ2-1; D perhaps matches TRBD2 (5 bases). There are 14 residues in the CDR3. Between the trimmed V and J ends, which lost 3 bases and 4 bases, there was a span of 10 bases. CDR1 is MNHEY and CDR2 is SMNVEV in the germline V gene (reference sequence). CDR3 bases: TGTGCCAGCAGTTTGCGGCGGGCGTACAATGAGCAGTTCTTC. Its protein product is CASSLRRAYNEQFF.

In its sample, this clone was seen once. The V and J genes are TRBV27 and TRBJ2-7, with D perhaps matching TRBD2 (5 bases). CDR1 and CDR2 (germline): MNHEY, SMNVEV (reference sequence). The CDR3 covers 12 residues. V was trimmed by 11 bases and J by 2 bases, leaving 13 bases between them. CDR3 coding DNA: TGTGCCGCCGGGGTGTCGACCTACGAGCAGTACTTC. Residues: CAAGVSTYEQYF.

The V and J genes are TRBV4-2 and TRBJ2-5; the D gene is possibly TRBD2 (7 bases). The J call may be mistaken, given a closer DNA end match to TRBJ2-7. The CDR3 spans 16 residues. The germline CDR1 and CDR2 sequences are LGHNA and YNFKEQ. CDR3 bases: TGTGCCAGCAGCCACACGTGGGGGGGCGAAGGCCACGAGCAGTACTTC. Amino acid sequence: CASSHTWGGEGHEQYF.

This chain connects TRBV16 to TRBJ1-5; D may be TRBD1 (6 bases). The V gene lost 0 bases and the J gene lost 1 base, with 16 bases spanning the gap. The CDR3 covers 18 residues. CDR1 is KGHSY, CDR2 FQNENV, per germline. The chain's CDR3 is CASSQSLDRLVSNQPQHF. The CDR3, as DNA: TGTGCCAGCAGCCAATCCTTGGACAGATTAGTGAGCAATCAGCCCCAGCATTTT. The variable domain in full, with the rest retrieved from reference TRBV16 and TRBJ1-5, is GEEVAQTPKHLVRGEGQKAKLYCAPIKGHSYVFWYQQVLKNEFKFLISFQNENVFDETGMPKERFSAKCLPNSPCSLEIQATKLEDSAVYFCASSQSLDRLVSNQPQHFGDGTRLSIL.

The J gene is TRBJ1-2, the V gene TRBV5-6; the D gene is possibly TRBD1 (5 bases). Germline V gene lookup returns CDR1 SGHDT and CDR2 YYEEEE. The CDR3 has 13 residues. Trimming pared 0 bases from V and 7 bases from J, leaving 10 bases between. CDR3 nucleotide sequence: TGTGCCAGCAGCTTGGGGGACTCGCCTGGCTACACCTTC. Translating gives CASSLGDSPGYTF.

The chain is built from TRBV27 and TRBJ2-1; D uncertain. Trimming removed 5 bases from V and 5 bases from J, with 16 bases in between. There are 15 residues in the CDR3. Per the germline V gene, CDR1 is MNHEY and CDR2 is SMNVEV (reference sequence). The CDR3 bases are TGTGCCAGCAGTAAACAACCGACTGAGCACAATGAGCAGTTCTTC. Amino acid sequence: CASSKQPTEHNEQFF.

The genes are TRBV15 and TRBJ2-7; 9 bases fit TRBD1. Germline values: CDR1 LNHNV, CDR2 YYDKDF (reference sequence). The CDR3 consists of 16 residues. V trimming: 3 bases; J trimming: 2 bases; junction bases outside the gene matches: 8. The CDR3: CATSSDGTGSPYEQYF. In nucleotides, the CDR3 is TGTGCCACCAGCAGTGATGGGACAGGGTCCCCCTACGAGCAGTACTTC.

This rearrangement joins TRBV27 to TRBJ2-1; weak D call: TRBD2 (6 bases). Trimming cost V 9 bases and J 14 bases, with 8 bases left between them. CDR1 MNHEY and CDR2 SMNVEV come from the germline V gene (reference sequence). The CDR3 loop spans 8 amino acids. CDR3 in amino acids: CASGGEFF. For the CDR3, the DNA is TGTGCCAGTGGAGGGGAGTTCTTC.

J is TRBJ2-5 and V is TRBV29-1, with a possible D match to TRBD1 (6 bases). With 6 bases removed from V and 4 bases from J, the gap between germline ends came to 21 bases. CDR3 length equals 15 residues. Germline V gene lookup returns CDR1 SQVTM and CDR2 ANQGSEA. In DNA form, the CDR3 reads TGCAGCGTGGTTACCGGGACAACCATTGGAGAGACCCAGTACTTC. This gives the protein CSVVTGTTIGETQYF.